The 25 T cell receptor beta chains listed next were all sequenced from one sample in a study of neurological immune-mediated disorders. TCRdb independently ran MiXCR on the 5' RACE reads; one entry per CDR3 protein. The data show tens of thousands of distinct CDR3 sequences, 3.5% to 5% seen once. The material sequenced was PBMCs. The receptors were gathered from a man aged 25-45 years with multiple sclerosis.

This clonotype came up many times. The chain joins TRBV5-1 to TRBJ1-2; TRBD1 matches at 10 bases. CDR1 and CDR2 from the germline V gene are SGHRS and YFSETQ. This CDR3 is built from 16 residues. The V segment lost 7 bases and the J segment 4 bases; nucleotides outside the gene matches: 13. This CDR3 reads CASAGTGASPSYGYTF. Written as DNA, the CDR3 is TGCGCCAGCGCCGGGACAGGGGCATCCCCCAGCTATGGCTACACCTTC.

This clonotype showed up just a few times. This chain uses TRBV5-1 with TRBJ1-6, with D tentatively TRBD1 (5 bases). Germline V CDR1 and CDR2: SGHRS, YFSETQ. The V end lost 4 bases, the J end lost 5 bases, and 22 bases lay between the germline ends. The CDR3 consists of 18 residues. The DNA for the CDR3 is TGCGCCAGCAGCCCGCATCAAAGGGGCCGAACTGATAATTCACCCCTCCACTTT. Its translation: CASSPHQRGRTDNSPLHF.

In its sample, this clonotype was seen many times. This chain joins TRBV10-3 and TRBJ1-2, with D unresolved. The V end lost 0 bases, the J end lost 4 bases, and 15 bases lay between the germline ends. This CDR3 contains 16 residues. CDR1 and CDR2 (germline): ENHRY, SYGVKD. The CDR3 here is CAISESSLEVAYGYTF. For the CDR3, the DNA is TGTGCCATCAGTGAGTCGAGCTTAGAAGTCGCCTATGGCTACACCTTC.

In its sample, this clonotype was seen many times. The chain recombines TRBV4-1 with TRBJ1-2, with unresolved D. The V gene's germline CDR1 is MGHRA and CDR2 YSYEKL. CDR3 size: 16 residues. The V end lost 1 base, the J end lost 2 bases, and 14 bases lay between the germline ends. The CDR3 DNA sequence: TGCGCCAGCAGCCAAGGGGAAGGGTTAGCGAACTATGGCTACACCTTC. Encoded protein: CASSQGEGLANYGYTF.

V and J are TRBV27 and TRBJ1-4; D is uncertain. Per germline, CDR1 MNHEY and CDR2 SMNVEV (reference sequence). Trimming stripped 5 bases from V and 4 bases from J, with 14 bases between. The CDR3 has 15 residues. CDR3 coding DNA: TGTGCCAGCAGTCCATCCCGACGCGGTAATGAAAAACTGTTTTTT. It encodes CASSPSRRGNEKLFF.

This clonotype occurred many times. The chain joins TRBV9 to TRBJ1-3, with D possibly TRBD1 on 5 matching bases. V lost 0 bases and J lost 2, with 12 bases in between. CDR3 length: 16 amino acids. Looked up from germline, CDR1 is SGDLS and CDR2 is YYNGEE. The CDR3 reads CASSVGGPYPGNTIYF. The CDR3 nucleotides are TGTGCCAGCAGCGTAGGGGGACCATACCCTGGAAACACCATATATTTT.

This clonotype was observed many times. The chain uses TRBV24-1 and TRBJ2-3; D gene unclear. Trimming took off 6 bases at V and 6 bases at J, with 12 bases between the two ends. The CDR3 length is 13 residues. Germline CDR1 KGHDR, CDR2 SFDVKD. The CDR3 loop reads CATSPAAKDTQYF. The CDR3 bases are TGTGCCACCAGTCCAGCTGCGAAGGATACGCAGTATTTT.

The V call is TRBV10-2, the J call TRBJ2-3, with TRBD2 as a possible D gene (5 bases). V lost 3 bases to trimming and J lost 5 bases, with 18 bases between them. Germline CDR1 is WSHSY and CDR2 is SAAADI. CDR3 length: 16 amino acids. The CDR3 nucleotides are TGCGCCAGCAGTGAACCCGGACTGGGCCATGGAGATACGCAGTATTTT. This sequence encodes CASSEPGLGHGDTQYF.

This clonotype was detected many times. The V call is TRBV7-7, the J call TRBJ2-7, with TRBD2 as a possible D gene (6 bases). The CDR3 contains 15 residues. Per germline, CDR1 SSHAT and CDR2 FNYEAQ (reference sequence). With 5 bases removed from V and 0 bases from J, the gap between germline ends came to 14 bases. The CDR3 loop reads CASSPTSGSSYEQYF. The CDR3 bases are TGTGCCAGCAGCCCGACCAGCGGGTCCTCCTACGAGCAGTACTTC.

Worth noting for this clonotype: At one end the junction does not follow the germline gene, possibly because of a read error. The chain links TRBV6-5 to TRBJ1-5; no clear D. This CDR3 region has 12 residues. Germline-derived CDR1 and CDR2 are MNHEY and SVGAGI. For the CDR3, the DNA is TGTGCCAGCGGAAGTTTGACTCAGCCCCAGAATTTT. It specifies CASGSLTQPQNF.

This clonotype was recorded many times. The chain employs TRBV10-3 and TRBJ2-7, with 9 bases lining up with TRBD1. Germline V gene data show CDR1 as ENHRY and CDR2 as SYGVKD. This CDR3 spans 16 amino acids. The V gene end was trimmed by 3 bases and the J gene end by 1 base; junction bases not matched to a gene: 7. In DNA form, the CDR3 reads TGTGCCATCAGTGACCCGGGACAGGGAGGGTCCTACGAGCAGTACTTC. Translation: CAISDPGQGGSYEQYF.

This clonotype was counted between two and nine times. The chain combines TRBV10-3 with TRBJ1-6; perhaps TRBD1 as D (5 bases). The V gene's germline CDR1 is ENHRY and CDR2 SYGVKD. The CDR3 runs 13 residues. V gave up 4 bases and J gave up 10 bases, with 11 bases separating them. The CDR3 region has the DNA TGTGCCATCAGTGGGGGACCTAACTCACCCCTCCACTTT. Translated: CAISGGPNSPLHF.

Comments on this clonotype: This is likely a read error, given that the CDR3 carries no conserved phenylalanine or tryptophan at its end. CDR3 DNA: TGTGCCAGCAGCTTGGTCAGGAACCAAGAGACCCAGTACAAC. Translating gives CASSLVRNQETQYN. The chain recombines TRBV5-6 with TRBJ2-5; D not resolved. Looked up from germline, CDR1 is SGHDT and CDR2 is YYEEEE. Trimming shortened V by 0 bases and J by 0 bases, and 6 bases separated the two germline ends. The CDR3 loop spans 14 amino acids.

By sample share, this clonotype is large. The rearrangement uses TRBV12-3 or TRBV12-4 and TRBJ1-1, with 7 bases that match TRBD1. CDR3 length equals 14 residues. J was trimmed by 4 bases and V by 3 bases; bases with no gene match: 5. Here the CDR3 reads CASSFQTGITEAFF. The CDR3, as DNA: TGTGCCAGCAGTTTTCAGACAGGGATCACTGAAGCTTTCTTT.

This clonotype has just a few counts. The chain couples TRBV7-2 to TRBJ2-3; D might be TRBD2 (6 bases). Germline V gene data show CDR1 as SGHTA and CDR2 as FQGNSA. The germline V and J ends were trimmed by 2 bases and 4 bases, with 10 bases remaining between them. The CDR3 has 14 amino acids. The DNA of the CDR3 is TGTGCCAGCAGCTTAAGCGGGTTTGCAGATACGCAGTATTTT. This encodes CASSLSGFADTQYF.

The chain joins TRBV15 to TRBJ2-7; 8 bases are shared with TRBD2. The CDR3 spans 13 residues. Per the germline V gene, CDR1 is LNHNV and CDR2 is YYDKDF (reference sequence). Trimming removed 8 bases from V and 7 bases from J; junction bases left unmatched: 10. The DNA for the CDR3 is TGTGCCACCGAACGGGGGGGGGGCCGGGAGCAGTACGTC. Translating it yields CATERGGGREQYV.

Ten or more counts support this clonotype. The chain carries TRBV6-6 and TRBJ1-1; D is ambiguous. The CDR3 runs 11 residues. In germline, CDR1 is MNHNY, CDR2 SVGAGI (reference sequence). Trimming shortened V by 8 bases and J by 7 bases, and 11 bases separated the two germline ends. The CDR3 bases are TGTGCCAGCGGGCAGGCGGTTGAAGCTTTCTTT. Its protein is CASGQAVEAFF.

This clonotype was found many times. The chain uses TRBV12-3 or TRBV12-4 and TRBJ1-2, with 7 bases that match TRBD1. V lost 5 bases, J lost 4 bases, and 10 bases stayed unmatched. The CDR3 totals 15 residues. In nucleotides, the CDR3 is TGTGCCAGCAGTCTGCGACAGGGCACCTTCTATGGCTACACCTTC. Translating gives CASSLRQGTFYGYTF.

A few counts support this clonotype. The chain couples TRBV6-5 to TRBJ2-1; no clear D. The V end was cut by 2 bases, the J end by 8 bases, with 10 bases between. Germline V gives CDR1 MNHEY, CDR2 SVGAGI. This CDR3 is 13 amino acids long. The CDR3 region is CASSYRLVDEQFF. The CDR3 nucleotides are TGTGCCAGCAGTTACCGGCTAGTTGATGAGCAGTTCTTC.

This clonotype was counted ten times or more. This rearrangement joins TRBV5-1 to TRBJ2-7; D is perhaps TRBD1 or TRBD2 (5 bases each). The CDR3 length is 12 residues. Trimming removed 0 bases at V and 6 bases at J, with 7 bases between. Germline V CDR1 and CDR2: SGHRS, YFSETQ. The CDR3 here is CASSLGGSEQYF. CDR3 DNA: TGCGCCAGCAGCTTGGGGGGGTCCGAGCAGTACTTC.

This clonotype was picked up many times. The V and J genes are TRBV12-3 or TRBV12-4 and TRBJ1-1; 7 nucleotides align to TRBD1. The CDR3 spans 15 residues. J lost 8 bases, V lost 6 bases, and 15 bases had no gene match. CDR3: CASRPDLTGDGEAFF. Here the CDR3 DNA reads TGTGCCAGCAGACCCGATTTAACAGGGGATGGCGAAGCTTTCTTT.

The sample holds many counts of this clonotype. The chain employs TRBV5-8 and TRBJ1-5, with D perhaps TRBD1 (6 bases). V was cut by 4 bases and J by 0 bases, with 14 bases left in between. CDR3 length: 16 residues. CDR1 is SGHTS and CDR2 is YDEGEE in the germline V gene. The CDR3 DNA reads TGTGCCAGCAGCCCTGGACAGACTGGTAGCAATCAGCCCCAGCATTTT. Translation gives CASSPGQTGSNQPQHF.

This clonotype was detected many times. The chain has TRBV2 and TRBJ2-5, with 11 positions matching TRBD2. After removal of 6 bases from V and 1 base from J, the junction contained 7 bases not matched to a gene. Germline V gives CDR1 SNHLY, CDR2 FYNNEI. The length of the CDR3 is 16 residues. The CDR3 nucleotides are TGTGCCAGCAGGGTGACTAGCGGGGCCACCCAAGAGACCCAGTACTTC. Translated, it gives CASRVTSGATQETQYF. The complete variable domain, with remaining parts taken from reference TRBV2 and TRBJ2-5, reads EPEVTQTPSHQVTQMGQEVILRCVPISNHLYFYWYRQILGQKVEFLVSFYNNEISEKSEIFDDQFSVERPDGSNFTLKIRSTKLEDSAMYFCASRVTSGATQETQYFGPGTRLLVL.

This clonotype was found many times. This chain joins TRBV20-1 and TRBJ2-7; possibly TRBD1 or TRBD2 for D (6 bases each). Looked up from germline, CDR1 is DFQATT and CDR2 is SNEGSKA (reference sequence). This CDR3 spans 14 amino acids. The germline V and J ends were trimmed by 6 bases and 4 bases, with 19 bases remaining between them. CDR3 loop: CSAIEGGSGYEQYF. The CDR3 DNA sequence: TGCAGTGCGATCGAGGGGGGCAGTGGGTACGAGCAGTACTTC.

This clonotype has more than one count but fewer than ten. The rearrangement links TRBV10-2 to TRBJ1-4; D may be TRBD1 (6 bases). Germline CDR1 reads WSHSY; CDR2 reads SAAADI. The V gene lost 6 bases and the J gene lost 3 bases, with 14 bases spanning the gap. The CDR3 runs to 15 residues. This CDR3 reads CASRTSGHSNEKLFF. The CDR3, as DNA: TGCGCCAGCAGGACCTCGGGACACTCTAATGAAAAACTGTTTTTT.